The entry below gives a single TCR beta chain sequence along with its context. Its antigen target is currently unknown. Base qualities are not at hand, and no much larger clone is one base apart. The immunoSEQ assay, a bias-controlled multiplex PCR using V- and J-specific primers, was used to amplify TCR beta CDR3 regions from genomic DNA. In a second PCR step, a proprietary barcode and Illumina adapter sequences were attached to the CDR3 amplicons. An Illumina MiSeq instrument was used for sequencing of the CDR3 libraries. Per the source publication's procedure: Export and quality control were done with immunoSEQ Analyzer 3.0, while downstream analyses used R Bioconductor and Immunarch. Only productive rearrangements in the normalized downsampled data set went into calculating the repertoire metrics. Clonotypes larger than 5 templates in the normalized cohort were defined as pathologically expanded. The Inverse Simpson Index served as the measure of repertoire diversity. The non-normalized data set was used for CMV-specificity analyses so that all clonotypes could be captured. This immuneACCESS table, as held by TCRdb, lists in-frame sequences with V and J called but not all clones. Of the missing ones, under half trace to an unresolved V gene in checked studies; the others have no known cause. From that table come the V and J calls and clone size; the DNA was used to work out D and trimming. This sample has more than 15,000 clones in its table, and approximately 85% of those were observed once. The top ten hold around 4.3% of the sample.

The V and J ends are trimmed by 0 bases and 7 bases, leaving 13 bases between them. CDR1 and CDR2 are drawn from the germline V gene: LGHNA, YSLEER. The CDR3 runs 14 amino acids, cysteine and phenylalanine included. Just the 42-base CDR3 DNA is kept, in frame starting at base 1. Blood samples for TCR beta sequencing were given by related transplant donors. Nuclei Lysis Solution was used to extract genomic DNA from fresh or cryopreserved unfractionated peripheral blood mononuclear cells. The data stem from a study of T cell clonotyping in hematopoietic cell transplantation (dated by TCRdb to the early 2020s). Describing the broader study: A total of some 130 blood samples were gathered in the study from 35 to 45 consecutive transplant recipients along with their related donors. Patients were recruited between 2015 and early 2017 and followed until late 2020 or death. The full study reports these points: Overlap with donor repertoires was found for only a small fraction of recipient repertoires, with over 95% found to appear de novo at the given depth. Inverse Simpson Index values from donors and from recipients before transplant predicted broader TCR repertoire diversity after transplant. A decrease in recipient TCR diversity was observed after transplant, and a progressive increase in pathologically expanded clonotypes was seen from day 30 to day 180. The sample size was limited and the cells went unsorted, which meant the CD4 and CD8 repertoire contributions could not be told apart.

The specimen was peripheral blood mononuclear cells. The sequence derives from a woman aged 35 to 49 in good health. Some clones in this sample may be carry-over from other donors' samples. Recombination joined TRBV4-3 with TRBJ2-7, with no D gene named confidently. CDR3 reads: CASSQDRSVGEQYF. In nucleotide form, the sequence is TGCGCCAGCAGCCAAGACCGATCTGTTGGTGAGCAGTACTTC.